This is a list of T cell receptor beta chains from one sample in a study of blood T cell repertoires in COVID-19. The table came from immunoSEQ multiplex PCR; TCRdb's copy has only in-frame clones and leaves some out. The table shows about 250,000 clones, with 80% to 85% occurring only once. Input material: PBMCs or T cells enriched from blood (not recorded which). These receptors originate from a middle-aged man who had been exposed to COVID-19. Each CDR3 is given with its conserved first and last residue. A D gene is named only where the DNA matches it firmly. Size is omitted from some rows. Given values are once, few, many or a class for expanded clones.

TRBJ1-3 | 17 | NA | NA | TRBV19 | CASSTRQVHFSGNTIYF | TGTGCCAGTAGTACCCGTCAGGTCCATTTCTCTGGAAACACCATATATTTT
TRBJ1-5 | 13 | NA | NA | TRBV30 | CAWSVRGNQPQHF | TGTGCCTGGAGTGTCCGGGGAAATCAGCCCCAGCATTTT
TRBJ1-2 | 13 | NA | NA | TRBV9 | CASTGPTHYGYTF | TGTGCCAGCACAGGGCCTACTCACTATGGCTACACCTTC
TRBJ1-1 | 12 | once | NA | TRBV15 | CATSRRDTEAFF | TGTGCCACCAGCCGGAGAGACACTGAAGCTTTCTTT
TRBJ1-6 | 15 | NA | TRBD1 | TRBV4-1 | CASSQEGTGNSPLHF | TGCGCCAGCAGCCAAGAGGGGACAGGGAATTCACCCCTCCACTTT
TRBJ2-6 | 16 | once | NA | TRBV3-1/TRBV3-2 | CASSPRGASGANVLTF | TGTGCCAGCAGCCCCAGGGGCGCATCTGGGGCCAACGTCCTGACTTTC
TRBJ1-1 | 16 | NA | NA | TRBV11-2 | CASSLDADRRGTEAFF | TGTGCCAGCAGCTTAGATGCAGATCGCAGGGGCACTGAAGCTTTCTTT
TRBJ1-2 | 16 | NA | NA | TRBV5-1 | CASSLSARVPVYGYTF | TGCGCCAGCAGCTTGTCGGCCAGGGTTCCAGTCTATGGCTACACCTTC
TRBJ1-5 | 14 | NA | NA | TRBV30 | CAWSGAGSNQPQHF | TGTGCCTGGAGTGGGGCAGGTAGCAATCAGCCCCAGCATTTT
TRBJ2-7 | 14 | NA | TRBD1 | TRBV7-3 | CASSRDRFSYEQYF | TGTGCCAGCAGCCGGGACAGGTTTTCCTACGAGCAGTACTTC
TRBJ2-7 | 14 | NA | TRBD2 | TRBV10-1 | CASSVGGSSYEQYF | TGCGCCAGCAGTGTCGGCGGGAGCTCCTACGAGCAGTACTTC
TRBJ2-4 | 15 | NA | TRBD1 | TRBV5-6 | CASSMETGGKNIQYF | TGTGCCAGCAGCATGGAGACAGGGGGTAAAAACATTCAGTACTTC
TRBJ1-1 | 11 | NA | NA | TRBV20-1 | CSASWGPLAFF | TGCAGTGCTAGTTGGGGCCCCTTGGCTTTCTTT
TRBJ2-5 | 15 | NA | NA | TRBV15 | CATSRAKDSWETQYF | TGTGCCACCAGCAGAGCTAAGGACAGTTGGGAGACCCAGTACTTC
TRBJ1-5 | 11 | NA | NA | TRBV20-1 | CSARDPPLAHF | TGCAGTGCTAGAGATCCCCCTTTAGCGCATTTT
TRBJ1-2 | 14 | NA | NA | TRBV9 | CASGRTGTNYGYTF | TGTGCCAGCGGTCGGACGGGAACTAACTATGGCTACACCTTC
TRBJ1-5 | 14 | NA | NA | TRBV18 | CASSPPGGSQPQHF | TGTGCCAGCTCACCACCCGGGGGGAGTCAGCCCCAGCATTTT
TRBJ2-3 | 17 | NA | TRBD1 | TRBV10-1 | CASSESAAGQGRDTQYF | TGCGCCAGCAGTGAGAGCGCGGCGGGACAGGGGAGAGATACGCAGTATTTT
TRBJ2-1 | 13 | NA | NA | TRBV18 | CASSPPSVNEQFF | TGTGCCAGCTCACCACCTAGCGTAAATGAGCAGTTCTTC
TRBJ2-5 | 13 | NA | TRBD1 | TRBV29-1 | CSVGDRGQETQYF | TGCAGCGTGGGCGACAGGGGCCAAGAGACCCAGTACTTC
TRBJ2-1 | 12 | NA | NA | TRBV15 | CATRHEVNEQFF | TGTGCCACCAGACACGAAGTCAATGAGCAGTTCTTC
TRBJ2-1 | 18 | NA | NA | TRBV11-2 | CASRTGRGGSLWDNEQFF | TGTGCCAGCAGAACAGGGAGGGGGGGATCGCTATGGGACAATGAGCAGTTCTTC
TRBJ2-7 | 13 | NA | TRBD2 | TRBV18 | CASSPLAGGEQYF | TGTGCCAGCTCACCGTTAGCGGGAGGCGAGCAGTACTTC
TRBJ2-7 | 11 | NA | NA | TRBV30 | CAWSYSYEQYF | TGTGCCTGGAGCTACAGCTACGAGCAGTACTTC
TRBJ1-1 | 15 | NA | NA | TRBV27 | CASSFVKGGGTEAFF | TGTGCCAGCAGTTTCGTAAAAGGGGGGGGCACTGAAGCTTTCTTT
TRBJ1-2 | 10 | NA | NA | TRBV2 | CASGGGGYTF | TGTGCCAGCGGCGGGGGCGGCTACACCTTC
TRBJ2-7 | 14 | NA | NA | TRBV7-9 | CASSLAAAVGEQYF | TGTGCCAGCAGCTTAGCGGCGGCAGTTGGCGAGCAGTACTTC
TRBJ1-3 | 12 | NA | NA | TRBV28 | CASSISGNTIYF | TGTGCCAGCAGCATTTCTGGAAACACCATATATTTT
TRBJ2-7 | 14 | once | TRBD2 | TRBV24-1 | CATSDPGLAYEQYF | TGTGCCACCAGTGATCCGGGACTAGCCTACGAGCAGTACTTC
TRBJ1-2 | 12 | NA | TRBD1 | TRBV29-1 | CSLGGQGGGYTF | TGCAGCCTGGGGGGACAGGGAGGTGGCTACACCTTC
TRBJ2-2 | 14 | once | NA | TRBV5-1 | CASSRQGESGELFF | TGCGCCAGCAGTCGGCAGGGTGAATCCGGGGAGCTGTTTTTT
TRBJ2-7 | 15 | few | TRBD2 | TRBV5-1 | CASSPGAGVEYEQYF | TGCGCCAGCAGCCCCGGAGCGGGAGTAGAATACGAGCAGTACTTC
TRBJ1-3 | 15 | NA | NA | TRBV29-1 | CSVAPGLHSGNTIYF | TGCAGCGTGGCCCCAGGACTGCACTCTGGAAACACCATATATTTT
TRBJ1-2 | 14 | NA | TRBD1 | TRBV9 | CASSRGGTGVGYTF | TGTGCCAGCAGCCGTGGAGGGACAGGGGTCGGCTACACCTTC
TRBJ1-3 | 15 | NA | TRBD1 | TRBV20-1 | CSASNTGTAGNTIYF | TGCAGTGCTAGTAACACCGGGACAGCAGGAAACACCATATATTTT
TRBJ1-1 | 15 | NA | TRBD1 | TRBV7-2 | CASSLDRVSRTEAFF | TGTGCCAGCAGCTTGGACAGGGTATCACGGACTGAAGCTTTCTTT
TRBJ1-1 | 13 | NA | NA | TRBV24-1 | CATRAGSNTEAFF | TGTGCCACCAGGGCAGGGTCGAACACTGAAGCTTTCTTT
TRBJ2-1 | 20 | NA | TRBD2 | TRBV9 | CASSVIIRDRLGRGGNEQFF | TGTGCCAGCAGCGTCATCATCCGGGACAGACTAGGGCGGGGGGGCAATGAGCAGTTCTTC
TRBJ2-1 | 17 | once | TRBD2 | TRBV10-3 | CAISERKGASGNNEQFF | TGTGCCATCAGTGAGCGGAAGGGCGCTAGCGGAAACAATGAGCAGTTCTTC
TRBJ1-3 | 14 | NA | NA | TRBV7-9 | CASSIQVSGNTIYF | TGTGCCAGCAGCATACAGGTTTCTGGAAACACCATATATTTT
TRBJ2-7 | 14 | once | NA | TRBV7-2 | CASSSRGTSYEQYF | TGTGCCAGCAGCTCTCGGGGGACCTCCTACGAGCAGTACTTC